The 7 T cell receptor beta chains listed next were all sequenced from one sample in a study of cytomegalovirus exposure and HLA in healthy donors. 13 Jbeta primers and 60 Vbeta primers were used for the PCR. Produced via immunoSEQ multiplex PCR; TCRdb's table is partial and in-frame only. This repertoire shows some 130,000 clones, around 80% found once; its top ten account for over 1.5%. Sequencing was done on a sample of PBMCs. The origin of the receptors is a woman aged 45-60 years in good health and CMV-seronegative.

J is TRBJ2-4 and V is TRBV25-1, with D perhaps TRBD2 (7 bases). This CDR3 is built from 17 residues. With 2 bases removed from V and 0 bases from J, the gap between germline ends came to 14 bases. Looked up from germline, CDR1 is MGHDK and CDR2 is SYGVNS. The CDR3 spells CASSEPGGHPAKNIQYF. CDR3 sequence (DNA): TGTGCCAGCAGTGAACCGGGGGGACACCCAGCCAAAAACATTCAGTACTTC.

J is TRBJ1-1 and V is TRBV11-3, with 7 bases identical to TRBD1. From germline, CDR1 is SGHNT and CDR2 YENEEA. The trim removed 1 base at V and 7 bases at J, leaving 3 bases unmatched. The CDR3 has 13 amino acids. CDR3 nucleotide sequence: TGTGCCAGCAGCTTAGGAGACAGGGTTGAAGCTTTCTTT. Translating it yields CASSLGDRVEAFF.

The chain recombines TRBV6-4 with TRBJ2-1; the match to TRBD2 covers 10 bases. Germline V gene lookup returns CDR1 MRHNA and CDR2 SNTAGT. The trim removed 7 bases at V and 0 bases at J, leaving 6 bases unmatched. The CDR3 spans 16 residues. CDR3 sequence reads: CASTSGSSSSYNEQFF. For the CDR3, the DNA is TGTGCCAGCACTAGCGGGAGTTCTAGCTCCTACAATGAGCAGTTCTTC.

The chain has TRBV28 and TRBJ1-2; perhaps TRBD1 as D (6 bases). Between the trimmed V and J ends, which lost 7 bases and 3 bases, there was a span of 15 bases. The CDR3 has 14 amino acids. Looked up from germline, CDR1 is MDHEN and CDR2 is SYDVKM. CDR3 DNA: TGTGCCAGCACCCATCAGGGGTATGACTATGGCTACACCTTC. Its translation is CASTHQGYDYGYTF.

This chain joins TRBV27 and TRBJ2-6; 10 positions match TRBD1. The CDR3 length is 18 residues. V shed 6 bases and J 2 bases; nucleotides not matched to a gene: 10. Germline values: CDR1 MNHEY, CDR2 SMNVEV (reference sequence). DNA of the CDR3: TGTGCCAGCAGAACCTTGGGACAGGGGATTACTGGGGCCAACGTCCTGACTTTC. It encodes CASRTLGQGITGANVLTF.

This clone occurred a few times. The chain couples TRBV28 to TRBJ1-2; D remains ambiguous. Looked up from germline, CDR1 is MDHEN and CDR2 is SYDVKM. The ends were cut back, 2 bases at V and 4 bases at J, with 11 bases in the middle. The CDR3 runs to 14 residues. The DNA of the CDR3 is TGTGCCAGCAGTTTAGAGGGTGAGGGCTATGGCTACACCTTC. Translating it yields CASSLEGEGYGYTF.

The chain uses TRBV6-5 and TRBJ2-3; possibly TRBD2 for D (6 bases). CDR1 is MNHEY and CDR2 is SVGAGI in the germline V gene. The CDR3 consists of 15 residues. Trimming left V 8 bases short and J 4 bases short, with 19 bases between. Here the CDR3 reads CASRRGLEGPDTQYF. In DNA form, the CDR3 reads TGTGCCAGCCGGAGGGGACTCGAGGGTCCAGATACGCAGTATTTT.